These T cell receptor beta chains were read from a single sample in a study of T-cell reconstitution after alpha-beta-depleted transplantation in children. TCRdb recomputed calls from the PCR reads with MiXCR, one row per CDR3 protein. The sample carries approximately 980,000 distinct CDR3 sequences, about 26% recorded once. The sequencing used PBMCs, mostly from graft donor cells, collected 360 days after TCRalphabeta/CD19-depleted stem cell transplant. These receptors all stem from a boy less than two years old who had a stem cell transplant for SCID, so the T cells may come from the graft donor. Both conserved end residues are part of each CDR3. Fields, in order: D gene, clone size, J gene, V gene, CDR3 DNA, CDR3 protein. A D gene is named only where the DNA matches it firmly. Some rows have no size entry. The others give once, few or many, or a class for an expanded clone.

-	once	TRBJ1-1	TRBV14	TGTGCCAGCAGCCAGAGGACTGAAGCTTTCTTT	CASSQRTEAFF
-	-	TRBJ1-5	TRBV12-3/TRBV12-4	TGTGCCAGCAGCACGGCGGCAGGGAGTCAGCCCCAGCATTTT	CASSTAAGSQPQHF
-	-	TRBJ2-7	TRBV7-2	TGTGCCAGCAGCCGCGGCGCGGGGGCCAGTTACGAGCAGTACTTC	CASSRGAGASYEQYF
-	-	TRBJ2-3	TRBV9	TGTGCCAGCAGCGTACAGGGGAACACAGATACGCAGTATTTT	CASSVQGNTDTQYF
TRBD1	few	TRBJ1-5	TRBV20-1	TGCAGTGCGGGTACCGGGACAGCAATCAATCAGCCCCAGCATTTT	CSAGTGTAINQPQHF
TRBD1	-	TRBJ2-5	TRBV2	TGTGCCAGCGGAAGGGACAGGGCAAGGGAGACCCAGTACTTC	CASGRDRARETQYF
TRBD1	-	TRBJ2-3	TRBV6-5	TGTGCCAGCAGTTACCGCGGACAGGGTGGGAGCACAGATACGCAGTATTTT	CASSYRGQGGSTDTQYF
-	few	TRBJ2-3	TRBV3-1	TGTGCCAGCAGCCAAGATTTTGGGAGGAGGGGAGATACGCAGTATTTT	CASSQDFGRRGDTQYF
-	-	TRBJ1-5	TRBV4-2	TGTGCCAGCAGCCAATTGAACGGGAATCAGCCCCAGCATTTT	CASSQLNGNQPQHF
TRBD2	-	TRBJ2-3	TRBV20-1	TGCAGTCCAAGACTAGCGGGGGCGGTAGATACGCAGTATTTT	CSPRLAGAVDTQYF
-	many	TRBJ1-1	TRBV29-1	TGCAGCGTTGACCAAATGAACACTGAAGCTTTCTTT	CSVDQMNTEAFF
-	-	TRBJ2-1	TRBV7-8	TGTGCCAGCAGCCCCCCTGGAGGGGCGGGCTACAATGAGCAGTTCTTC	CASSPPGGAGYNEQFF
-	-	TRBJ1-2	TRBV7-6	TGTGCCAGCAGCTTAGTTTTAGGCTATGGCTACACCTTC	CASSLVLGYGYTF
TRBD1	once	TRBJ2-7	TRBV29-1	TGCAGCGTGGCCGGGACAGGCCCCACCTACGAGCAGTACTTC	CSVAGTGPTYEQYF
TRBD2	-	TRBJ2-7	TRBV3-1	TGTGCCAGCAGACGATCCGGACTAGGCGAGTCCTACGAGCAGTACTTC	CASRRSGLGESYEQYF
TRBD1	-	TRBJ1-1	TRBV5-1	TGCGCCAGCAGCCAAGGGGGCGAGAGAACTGAAGCTTTCTTT	CASSQGGERTEAFF
TRBD2	once	TRBJ2-5	TRBV9	TGTGCCAGCAGCGTAGTGGATAGCGGGGAGGGGGAGACCCAGTACTTC	CASSVVDSGEGETQYF
-	-	TRBJ1-2	TRBV15	TGTGCCACCAGCAGAGGTGGGCACGACGGTGGCTACACCTTC	CATSRGGHDGGYTF